A single sample is the source of the 3 T cell receptor beta chains below, sequenced in a study of blood T cell repertoires in COVID-19. Using immunoSEQ multiplex PCR, the repertoire was profiled, and TCRdb retains in-frame clones only, with some absent. Of about 300,000 clones detected, over 80% appear once; the ten largest clones hold just under 6.5%. The sample consisted of peripheral blood. The receptors originated from a woman aged 45-65 years with COVID-19, enrolled during active disease.

J is TRBJ1-3 and V is TRBV5-4; D is ambiguous. V lost 1 base and J lost 4, with 6 bases in between. The CDR3 is 13 residues long. From germline, CDR1 is SGHNT and CDR2 YYREEE (reference sequence). For the CDR3, the DNA is TGTGCCAGCAGCTTGTTACAGGGAAACACCATATATTTT. As protein: CASSLLQGNTIYF.

V gene TRBV4-1 combines with J gene TRBJ2-7, with D perhaps matching TRBD1 (6 bases). The ends were cut back, 0 bases at V and 2 bases at J, with 11 bases in the middle. Germline values: CDR1 MGHRA, CDR2 YSYEKL. This CDR3 has 15 residues. The CDR3 is CASSQDGGGTYEQYF. As DNA, the CDR3 is TGCGCCAGCAGCCAAGATGGGGGCGGTACCTACGAGCAGTACTTC.

The J gene is TRBJ1-6, the V gene TRBV30; D is unclear. This CDR3 contains 16 residues. Trimming cost V 0 bases and J 0 bases, with 9 bases left between them. Germline CDR1 reads GTSNPN; CDR2 reads SVGIG (reference sequence). This CDR3 reads CAWSVSGSSYNSPLHF. The DNA of the CDR3 is TGTGCCTGGAGTGTATCCGGGAGCTCCTATAATTCACCCCTCCACTTT. Combining the CDR3 with reference TRBV30 and TRBJ1-6 gives the whole variable domain SQTIHQWPATLVQPVGSPLSLECTVEGTSNPNLYWYRQAAGRGLQLLFYSVGIGQISSEVPQNLSASRPQDRQFILSSKKLLLSDSGFYLCAWSVSGSSYNSPLHFGNGTRLTVT.